These 2 T cell receptor beta chains were sequenced from one sample in a study of cytomegalovirus exposure and HLA in healthy donors. Both 60 Vbeta primers and 13 Jbeta primers went into the PCR. The assay was immunoSEQ multiplex PCR, and TCRdb's table has in-frame clones only and misses some. The table records 150,000 or so clones, about 76% of them present only once. Sequencing used PBMCs. The receptors come from a young man in good health and CMV-seropositive.

V is TRBV19 and J is TRBJ1-5, with unresolved D. The CDR3 length is 13 residues. The germline gives CDR1 LNHDA, CDR2 SQIVND (reference sequence). Between the trimmed V and J ends, which lost 3 bases and 0 bases, there was a span of 3 bases. The CDR3: CASSISSNQPQHF. CDR3 in DNA: TGTGCCAGTAGTATCTCTAGCAATCAGCCCCAGCATTTT. The complete variable domain, with remaining parts taken from reference TRBV19 and TRBJ1-5, reads DGGITQSPKYLFRKEGQNVTLSCEQNLNHDAMYWYRQDPGQGLRLIYYSQIVNDFQKGDIAEGYSVSREKKESFPLTVTSAQKNPTAFYLCASSISSNQPQHFGDGTRLSIL.

Only a few counts were recorded for this clone. This chain joins TRBV13 and TRBJ2-3; 9 bases match TRBD2. The CDR3 covers 15 residues. Germline V gives CDR1 PRHDT, CDR2 FYEKMQ (reference sequence). V lost 8 bases and J lost 5; bases outside the gene matches: 11. The CDR3 protein is CASGDSGGLLDTQYF. The DNA of the CDR3 is TGTGCCAGCGGAGATAGCGGGGGCCTCCTAGATACGCAGTATTTT.